These T cell receptor beta chains were read from a single sample in a study of human T cells and chemical hapten exposure. TCRdb called the RACE reads again in MiXCR, with one record for every CDR3 protein. In the table there are 100,000 to 120,000 distinct CDR3 sequences, less than 35% of which are singletons. This sample comprised whole blood, obtained in connection with sensitization to the hapten diphenylcyclopropenone (DPC). These receptors came from a man between 40 and 49 years old with alopecia areata. Some clones in this sample may be carry-over from other donors' samples. CDR3s include the opening cysteine and the closing phenylalanine or tryptophan. Fields, in order: D gene, J gene, clone size, V gene, CDR3 protein, CDR3 DNA. A D gene is named only where the DNA matches it firmly. Clone size is not always given. Where it is, it says once, few, many or a class for expanded clones.

TRBD1	TRBJ2-5	.	TRBV2	CATKDRAETQYF	TGTGCCACTAAGGACAGGGCAGAGACCCAGTACTTC
.	TRBJ1-3	.	TRBV5-1	CASRPQSAGNTIYF	TGCGCCAGCAGACCCCAGAGCGCTGGAAACACCATATATTTT
TRBD2	TRBJ2-3	.	TRBV3-1	CASSPLASGSTDTQYF	TGTGCCAGCAGCCCCCTGGCTAGCGGGAGCACAGATACGCAGTATTTT
TRBD1	TRBJ2-2	.	TRBV6-5	CASSYQTQQGPGELFF	TGTGCCAGCAGTTATCAAACCCAACAGGGGCCCGGGGAGCTGTTTTTT
.	TRBJ1-1	few	TRBV18	CASSPLGRGPVVEAFF	TGTGCCAGCTCACCCCTTGGAAGGGGTCCCGTTGTCGAAGCTTTCTTT
.	TRBJ2-7	.	TRBV29-1	CSVEAAGSPYEQYF	TGCAGCGTTGAGGCTGCGGGGAGTCCCTACGAGCAGTACTTC
.	TRBJ1-3	.	TRBV10-3	CAIRDRTDGNTIYF	TGTGCCATCAGAGACAGGACGGACGGAAACACCATATATTTT
TRBD2	TRBJ2-1	.	TRBV5-1	CASSLDGGRAYNEQFF	TGCGCCAGCAGCTTGGATGGCGGGAGGGCTTACAATGAGCAGTTCTTC
TRBD1	TRBJ2-2	few	TRBV28	CASSQWGTGGTGELFF	TGTGCCAGCAGCCAATGGGGGACAGGGGGCACCGGGGAGCTGTTTTTT
.	TRBJ1-1	.	TRBV12-3/TRBV12-4	CASSLFRTGSLNTEAFF	TGTGCCAGCAGTTTATTTCGTACAGGTTCTTTGAACACTGAAGCTTTCTTT
.	TRBJ1-2	.	TRBV3-1	CASTSRGPGYGYTF	TGTGCCAGCACCAGCCGGGGACCGGGCTATGGCTACACCTTC
.	TRBJ2-3	.	TRBV7-2	CASSPREFTDTQYF	TGTGCCAGCAGTCCTCGAGAGTTCACAGATACGCAGTATTTT
.	TRBJ2-3	.	TRBV28	CASSTRAGTDTQYF	TGTGCCAGCAGTACTAGGGCCGGCACAGATACGCAGTATTTT
TRBD2	TRBJ2-3	.	TRBV7-8	CASSALAGGRSTDTQYF	TGTGCCAGCAGCGCACTAGCGGGAGGGCGAAGCACAGATACGCAGTATTTT
TRBD2	TRBJ2-1	.	TRBV13	CASSRTSGAYNEQFF	TGTGCCAGCAGCAGAACTAGCGGAGCCTACAATGAGCAGTTCTTC
.	TRBJ2-4	.	TRBV4-3	CASSPDGTLAKNIQYF	TGCGCCAGCAGCCCAGACGGCACGCTAGCCAAAAACATTCAGTACTTC
TRBD2	TRBJ2-5	.	TRBV24-1	CATSEPGTSGGETQYF	TGTGCCACCAGTGAACCCGGGACTAGCGGGGGAGAGACCCAGTACTTC
.	TRBJ1-6	.	TRBV24-1	CATSEAYNSPLHF	TGTGCCACCAGTGAGGCCTATAATTCACCCCTCCACTTT
.	TRBJ1-1	.	TRBV12-3/TRBV12-4	CASSLEEVNTEAFF	TGTGCCAGCAGTTTGGAGGAGGTGAACACTGAAGCTTTCTTT
.	TRBJ2-3	.	TRBV29-1	CSVELPGADTQYF	TGCAGCGTTGAATTACCAGGGGCAGATACGCAGTATTTT
.	TRBJ2-5	.	TRBV4-2	CASSPPARQETQYF	TGTGCCAGCAGCCCCCCTGCGCGCCAAGAGACCCAGTACTTC
TRBD2	TRBJ2-2	.	TRBV6-1	CASRKTSGSNTGELFF	TGTGCCAGCAGGAAGACTAGCGGTTCGAACACCGGGGAGCTGTTTTTT